The source of this T cell receptor (beta chain) is a study of T cells in Graves' hyperthyroidism and ophthalmopathy. Study-wide context: Peripheral blood collection took place at initial diagnosis, before any treatment.

Ophthalmopathy patients had moderate-to-severe active disease, CAS ≥3, NOSPECS ≥4, and disease duration under 3 months. Thyroid ultrasound and orbital computed tomography, with clinical symptoms and serum thyroxine and TRAb, informed diagnoses. Study-level findings and limits: For ophthalmopathy, model prediction preceded onset by a median roughly 6.5 months.

From germline, CDR1 is MNHNS and CDR2 SASEGT. V lost 5 bases and J 10 bases, leaving 23 bases between the germline ends. The CDR3 is 15 residues long. This clonotype was seen a handful of times. Antigen specificity is unknown. Amplified regions were TCR beta CDR3 sequences from RNA transcripts. Initially, a first-round RT-PCR of the TCR CDR3 employed the HTBI primer set. TCRdb reanalysed the multiplex PCR reads using MiXCR and keeps one entry per CDR3 protein. This sample has approximately 600,000 distinct CDR3 sequences, with under 15% found just once. J is TRBJ2-5 and V is TRBV6-1; D not resolved. Material for sequencing was blood. The TCR originated in a woman in her forties with Graves' ophthalmopathy. The CDR3 sequence is CASSMVHQIADSQYF. The CDR3 nucleotides are TGTGCCAGCAGTATGGTTCACCAGATTGCGGATAGCCAGTACTTC.